The TCR beta chain described here comes from a study of blood T cell repertoires in COVID-19 (dated by TCRdb to 2020 to 2021). As for the study more broadly: Samples from collaborators originated in the United States, Italy and Spain and spanned both the acute and convalescent phases of COVID-19. The samples were drawn from two sources: the first 160 participants of the ongoing ImmuneRACE study, and fewer than 1,500 subjects contributed by 6 global collaborators. Where HLA class I and class II types were available, the types were taken from metadata supplied by the sample provider, not from assay-based typing. Deeply sampled blood TCRbeta repertoires from subjects exposed to, actively infected with, or recovered from COVID-19 were included in the dataset. Nearly every sample came with metadata listing a de-identified subject ID, COVID-19 status, age in years and sex. A freely available public database, intended as a resource for researchers studying the immune response to SARS-CoV-2, is where the repertoires were released. The material from the prospective study consisted of cDNA or gDNA derived from T cells, B-cell-depleted T cells, or PBMCs. On the study overall, not on this receptor specifically: Clinical and demographic metadata were provided uncurated, with the amount varying by source and participant.

CDR1 and CDR2 (SGHRS, YFSETQ) derive from the germline V gene. V loses 4 bases at its end and J loses 1 base; junction bases beyond the gene matches: 7. Including cysteine and phenylalanine, the CDR3 has 15 amino acids. Of all the DNA, just the CDR3 is kept, 45 bases in frame from base 1. TCRbeta CDR3 regions were amplified from genomic DNA by means of the immunoSEQ Assay, a bias-controlled multiplex PCR. The source study handled its data this way. Within the assay, amplification of reference gene primers was used to estimate how many nucleated cells each sample contained. To quantify the absolute abundance of each unique TCRbeta CDR3 rearrangement, sequence reads were collapsed and filtered. For each sample, productive Simpson clonality was calculated by taking the square root of Simpson's diversity index across productive rearrangements. The table was pulled from immuneACCESS by TCRdb, which kept in-frame rearrangements only. Such tables lose some clones; where checked, under half of the loss comes from unresolved V genes, and the rest has no known cause. That table furnishes V, J and clone size, whereas the DNA furnished D and trimming. Counted in this sample were approximately 70,000 clones; about 89% of them appeared once. Under 15% of the sample goes to the ten largest clones.

Collaborating institutions collected whole blood in K2EDTA tubes following their own protocols. For TCRbeta analysis, collaborators shipped samples as frozen whole blood, isolated PBMCs, or DNA extracted from either of those sample types. On this clone: Its antigen is not yet known. Base qualities are not provided; no much larger clone lies one nucleotide away.

The sequencing input was peripheral blood. This receptor was taken from a woman aged 60-75 years with acute or convalescent COVID-19. This chain joins TRBV5-1 to TRBJ1-1; 7 nucleotides in the junction match TRBD1. The nucleotide sequence is TGCGCCAGCAGCCTACCGGGACAGAGGAACACTGAAGCTTTCTTT. It is translated as CASSLPGQRNTEAFF.